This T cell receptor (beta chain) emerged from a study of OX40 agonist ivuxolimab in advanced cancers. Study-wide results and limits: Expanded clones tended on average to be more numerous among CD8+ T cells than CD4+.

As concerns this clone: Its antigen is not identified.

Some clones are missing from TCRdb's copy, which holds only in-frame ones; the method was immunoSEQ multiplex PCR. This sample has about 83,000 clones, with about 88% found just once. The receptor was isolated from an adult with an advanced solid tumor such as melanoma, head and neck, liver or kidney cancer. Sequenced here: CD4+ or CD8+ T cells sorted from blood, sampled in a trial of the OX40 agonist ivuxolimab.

CDR3: CASSLDSSNYGYTF. As DNA, the CDR3 is TGTGCCAGCAGCTTAGATAGCAGTAACTATGGCTACACCTTC. The chain links TRBV7-2 to TRBJ1-2; D unresolved. Trimming stripped 1 base from V and 1 base from J, with 7 bases between. The CDR3 sequence is 14 residues long. The germline gives CDR1 SGHTA, CDR2 FQGNSA. Using reference TRBV7-2 and TRBJ1-2 for the parts outside the CDR3, the full variable domain is GAGVSQSPSNKVTEKGKDVELRCDPISGHTALYWYRQSLGQGLEFLIYFQGNSAPDKSGLPSDRFSAERTGGSVSTLTIQRTQQEDSAVYLCASSLDSSNYGYTFGSGTRLTVV.